These 23 T cell receptor beta chains were all obtained from the same sample, sequenced in a study of technical replicates of blood from a few donors. Clones were sequenced by immunoSEQ multiplex PCR, and TCRdb holds only the in-frame ones, with some missing. Here the sample spans tens of thousands of clones, around nine tenths being singletons. The sequencing input was T cells isolated from PBMCs. The receptor source for this set is a human donor in good health.

The V and J genes are TRBV28 and TRBJ2-1, with 7 bases that match TRBD1. Germline assignment: CDR1 MDHEN and CDR2 SYDVKM. With 3 bases clipped from V and 3 bases from J, the junction kept 2 bases outside the gene matches. CDR3 length: 14 residues. CDR3 in DNA: TGTGCCAGCAGTTTCACAGGGGACTACAATGAGCAGTTCTTC. It translates to CASSFTGDYNEQFF.

The rearrangement joins TRBV7-9 to TRBJ1-5; no reliable D call. CDR1 and CDR2 from the germline V gene are SEHNR and FQNEAQ (reference sequence). This CDR3 has 15 residues. V lost 5 bases, J lost 3 bases, and 14 bases lay in between. The CDR3 loop reads CASSPVPGINQPQHF. DNA for the CDR3: TGTGCCAGCAGCCCCGTCCCGGGGATCAATCAGCCCCAGCATTTT.

The gene calls are TRBV29-1 and TRBJ2-2; D remains unclear. The germline V gene has CDR1 SQVTM and CDR2 ANQGSEA. Trimming pared 7 bases from V and 1 base from J, leaving 7 bases between. The CDR3 spans 12 residues. CDR3 nucleotide sequence: TGCAGCGGTCACAGGAACACCGGGGAGCTGTTTTTT. As protein: CSGHRNTGELFF.

V is TRBV6-6 and J is TRBJ1-3, with D unclear. The V end was cut by 6 bases, the J end by 4 bases, with 10 bases between. This CDR3 has 13 amino acids. The germline V gene encodes CDR1 MNHNY and CDR2 SVGAGI (reference sequence). The CDR3 nucleotides read TGTGCCAGCAGCCCTCCGGTAGGAAACACCATATATTTT. This gives the protein CASSPPVGNTIYF.

This rearrangement joins TRBV10-3 to TRBJ2-2; TRBD2 agrees at 8 bases. The ends lost 1 base at V and 10 bases at J; junction bases unmatched: 8. The CDR3 extends over 15 amino acids. The germline gives CDR1 ENHRY, CDR2 SYGVKD. This CDR3 is CAISELSGSHQELFF. The DNA of the CDR3 is TGTGCCATCAGTGAGTTGAGCGGGAGCCATCAGGAGCTGTTTTTT.

This sequence joins TRBV5-1 and TRBJ1-4; D remains unclear. This CDR3 is 12 amino acids long. Looked up from germline, CDR1 is SGHRS and CDR2 is YFSETQ. The ends were cut back, 4 bases at V and 10 bases at J, with 11 bases in the middle. CDR3 coding DNA: TGCGCCAGCAGCGAGGAGGGTGGAAAACTGTTTTTT. It yields the protein CASSEEGGKLFF.

This clone showed up just once. J is TRBJ2-7 and V is TRBV4-1, with TRBD2 identical over 7 bases. The CDR3 consists of 15 residues. Per the germline V gene, CDR1 is MGHRA and CDR2 is YSYEKL. V was pared by 1 base and J by 2 bases, with 5 bases of the junction left unmatched. DNA of the CDR3: TGCGCCAGCAGCCAAGGCATTAGCGGGCCCTACGAGCAGTACTTC. This gives the protein CASSQGISGPYEQYF.

This chain connects TRBV19 to TRBJ1-2; possible D gene TRBD1, 6 bases. V lost 6 bases and J 2 bases, leaving 13 bases between the germline ends. The V gene's germline CDR1 is LNHDA and CDR2 SQIVND (reference sequence). The CDR3 consists of 14 residues. CDR3 residues: CASSTTGFNYGYTF. The CDR3 coding sequence is TGTGCCAGTAGCACGACAGGCTTCAACTATGGCTACACCTTC.

The chain uses TRBV27 and TRBJ2-1; 7 nucleotides line up with TRBD2. V lost 6 bases to trimming and J lost 3 bases; unmatched junction nucleotides: 11. The CDR3 sequence is 16 residues long. CDR1 MNHEY and CDR2 SMNVEV come from the germline V gene (reference sequence). DNA for the CDR3: TGTGCCAGCAGCCCACCGGAGCGGGAATACTACAATGAGCAGTTCTTC. This encodes CASSPPEREYYNEQFF.

V is TRBV30 and J is TRBJ1-5; D uncertain. Trimming cost V 3 bases and J 0 bases, with 6 bases left between them. The germline CDR1 and CDR2 sequences are GTSNPN and SVGIG (reference sequence). CDR3 length: 13 residues. CDR3 in amino acids: CAWSSNSNQPQHF. DNA of the CDR3: TGTGCCTGGAGCAGTAATAGCAATCAGCCCCAGCATTTT.

The rearrangement joins TRBV7-9 to TRBJ1-2; 10 bases fit TRBD1. Germline-derived CDR1 and CDR2 are SEHNR and FQNEAQ (reference sequence). The length of the CDR3 is 16 residues. Trimming removed 4 bases from V and 3 bases from J; junction bases left unmatched: 8. CDR3 DNA: TGTGCCAGCAGCTCCCGGGACAGGGGAGTTTACTATGGCTACACCTTC. As protein: CASSSRDRGVYYGYTF.

The rearrangement links TRBV6-5 to TRBJ1-3; possibly TRBD1 for D (5 bases). With 5 bases removed from V and 8 bases from J, the gap between germline ends came to 16 bases. This CDR3 has 14 amino acids. Germline V gives CDR1 MNHEY, CDR2 SVGAGI. The CDR3 loop reads CASSRGVEGDTIYF. The CDR3 DNA reads as TGTGCCAGCAGTCGGGGGGTCGAGGGTGACACCATATATTTT.

V is TRBV7-9 and J is TRBJ2-2; TRBD2 matches 12 bases. Trimming took 5 bases from V and 4 from J; bases not matched to a gene: 11. CDR1 is SEHNR, CDR2 FQNEAQ, per germline (reference sequence). The CDR3 runs 18 residues. The CDR3 DNA follows: TGTGCCAGCAGCCCCGACCTAACTAGCGGGAGGTTCACCGGGGAGCTGTTTTTT. It is translated as CASSPDLTSGRFTGELFF.

The chain is built from TRBV5-1 and TRBJ2-5, with no clear D. The germline V gene encodes CDR1 SGHRS and CDR2 YFSETQ. Trimming pared 4 bases from V and 2 bases from J, leaving 15 bases between. The CDR3 covers 15 residues. This CDR3 is CASSPRSGPQETQYF. CDR3 DNA sequence: TGCGCCAGCAGCCCCCGAAGTGGGCCGCAAGAGACCCAGTACTTC.

The chain combines TRBV10-1 with TRBJ2-1; 10 nucleotides align to TRBD1. CDR3 length equals 16 residues. Trimming took 5 bases from V and 7 from J; bases not matched to a gene: 11. Germline lookup yields CDR1 WNHNN and CDR2 SYGVQD (reference sequence). The CDR3 DNA reads as TGCGCCAGCAGTCTCTCTGGGGACAGGGGTGTGAATGAGCAGTTCTTC. Encoded protein: CASSLSGDRGVNEQFF.

CDR3 residues: CASSFRSGSWTEAFF. The CDR3 DNA follows: TGTGCCAGCAGCTTTAGGAGTGGCAGTTGGACTGAAGCTTTCTTT. The V and J genes are TRBV11-3 and TRBJ1-1; D is unresolved. Trimming left V 3 bases short and J 5 bases short, with 16 bases between. CDR1 and CDR2 from the germline V gene are SGHNT and YENEEA. This CDR3 has 15 residues.

The rearrangement links TRBV7-2 to TRBJ2-5; D not resolved. The CDR3 totals 12 residues. Germline loops: CDR1 SGHTA, CDR2 FQGNSA. Trimming removed 4 bases at V and 5 bases at J, with 8 bases between. The CDR3 DNA reads as TGTGCCAGCAGCTCCCGGTGGGAGACCCAGTACTTC. Translated: CASSSRWETQYF.

The rearrangement uses TRBV28 and TRBJ1-2, with D unresolved. The V end was cut by 0 bases, the J end by 0 bases, with 11 bases between. The CDR3 extends over 16 amino acids. Germline V gene lookup returns CDR1 MDHEN and CDR2 SYDVKM. The DNA of the CDR3 is TGTGCCAGCAGTTTATGGGGAGGTCGAGCTAACTATGGCTACACCTTC. This translates into CASSLWGGRANYGYTF.

J is TRBJ2-4 and V is TRBV11-2, with TRBD2 identical over 13 bases. Germline values: CDR1 SGHAT, CDR2 FQNNGV. This CDR3 comprises 18 residues. V gave up 5 bases and J gave up 1 base; unmatched junction bases: 8. CDR3 amino acids: CASSEPGLAGPAKNIQYF. The CDR3 nucleotides are TGTGCCAGCAGCGAACCGGGACTAGCGGGACCCGCCAAAAACATTCAGTACTTC.

This clone has a single count. The chain uses TRBV5-5 and TRBJ1-1; D perhaps matches TRBD1 (6 bases). Germline V gives CDR1 SGHKS, CDR2 YYEKEE (reference sequence). This CDR3 has 13 residues. The V and J ends lost 4 bases and 3 bases respectively, with 10 bases between them. The CDR3: CASSPGVYTEAFF. In DNA, the CDR3 is TGTGCCAGCAGCCCAGGGGTCTACACTGAAGCTTTCTTT.

The rearrangement links TRBV28 to TRBJ1-3, with 8 bases matching TRBD1. Trimming at V came to 3 bases and at J to 3 bases, leaving 4 bases not matched to a gene. The germline V gene encodes CDR1 MDHEN and CDR2 SYDVKM. This CDR3 is 15 amino acids long. The CDR3 DNA reads TGTGCCAGCAGTTTTCCAGGGGGCAGTGGAAACACCATATATTTT. Its translation is CASSFPGGSGNTIYF.

The gene calls are TRBV5-6 and TRBJ2-7, with 8 bases lining up with TRBD1. Trimming removed 5 bases from V and 3 bases from J; junction bases left unmatched: 7. This CDR3 region has 14 residues. CDR1 and CDR2 from the germline V gene are SGHDT and YYEEEE. CDR3 DNA sequence: TGTGCCAGCAGAACCCGGGACAGGAGCTACGAGCAGTACTTC. Residues: CASRTRDRSYEQYF.

The chain couples TRBV4-1 to TRBJ2-1, with 10 positions matching TRBD2. The CDR3 is 16 residues long. Germline V gene lookup returns CDR1 MGHRA and CDR2 YSYEKL. After removal of 4 bases from V and 4 bases from J, the junction contained 7 bases not matched to a gene. CDR3 bases: TGCGCCAGCAGCCCAAGGACTAGCGGTATGTACAATGAGCAGTTCTTC. This sequence encodes CASSPRTSGMYNEQFF.